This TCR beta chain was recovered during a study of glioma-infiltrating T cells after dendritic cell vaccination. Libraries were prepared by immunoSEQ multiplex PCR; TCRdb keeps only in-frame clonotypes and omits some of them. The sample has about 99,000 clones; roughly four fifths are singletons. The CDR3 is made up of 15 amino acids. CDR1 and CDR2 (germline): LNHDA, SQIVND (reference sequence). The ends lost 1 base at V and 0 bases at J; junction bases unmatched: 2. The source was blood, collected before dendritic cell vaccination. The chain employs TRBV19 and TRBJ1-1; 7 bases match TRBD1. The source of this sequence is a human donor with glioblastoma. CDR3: CASSIGTGVNTEAFF. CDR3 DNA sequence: TGTGCCAGTAGTATAGGGACAGGTGTGAACACTGAAGCTTTCTTT.